This entry concerns a single TCR beta chain. The data were obtained in a study of T cells expressing NK-cell markers. This CDR3 spans 12 amino acids. Following a re-call of the 5' RACE reads, TCRdb has one entry per CDR3 protein and lacks DNA. There are 3,000 to 4,000 distinct CDR3 sequences in the sample, with more than 70% held by the top ten. The chain links TRBV12-3 or TRBV12-4 to TRBJ2-1; absent DNA, TCRdb's TRBD1 call cannot be checked. The sample comprised blood T cells: a sorted CD56 or NKG2C T cell subset, CD4+ or CD8+ T cells, or bulk PBMC T cells (not recorded which). The clonotype originates from a man aged 18-69 years in good health. CDR3 protein: CAGGRMNNEQFF.